Listed below are T cell receptor beta chains from one sample, sequenced in a study of OX40 agonist ivuxolimab in advanced cancers. Clones were read by immunoSEQ multiplex PCR, and TCRdb kept only the in-frame ones, dropping some. The sample yields 100,000 or so clones, 85% to 95% seen once. Specimen: CD4+ or CD8+ T cells sorted from blood, collected in a trial of the OX40 agonist ivuxolimab. Receptor source: an adult with an advanced solid tumor such as melanoma, head and neck, liver or kidney cancer. CDR3s include the opening cysteine and the closing phenylalanine or tryptophan. D genes are given only for firm matches. Not every row has a clone size; where given, it reads once, few, many or a size class.

V	size	J	D	CDR3	DNA
TRBV28	-	TRBJ1-5	-	CASSLTVRRVVQPQHF	TGTGCCAGCAGTTTAACCGTCCGCAGGGTTGTTCAGCCCCAGCATTTT
TRBV18	-	TRBJ2-1	-	CASSPGHHSYNEQFF	TGTGCCAGCTCCCCAGGACATCACTCCTACAATGAGCAGTTCTTC
TRBV4-3	-	TRBJ1-4	-	CASSQVLGWSEKLFF	TGCGCCAGCAGCCAAGTATTAGGGTGGAGTGAAAAACTGTTTTTT
TRBV7-9	-	TRBJ1-3	TRBD1	CASSGTGGSGNTIYF	TGTGCCAGCAGCGGGACAGGGGGATCCGGAAACACCATATATTTT
TRBV7-8	-	TRBJ2-5	-	CASSGGLWETQYF	TGTGCCAGCAGCGGGGGACTTTGGGAGACCCAGTACTTC
TRBV5-6	-	TRBJ1-1	-	CASSHWSGTAFF	TGTGCCAGCAGCCATTGGTCAGGGACAGCTTTCTTT
TRBV18	-	TRBJ2-1	TRBD2	CASSPGLARNEQFF	TGTGCCAGCTCACCAGGACTAGCCCGCAATGAGCAGTTCTTC
TRBV7-9	-	TRBJ2-3	TRBD1	CASSLSGQGSTDTQYF	TGTGCCAGCAGCTTATCGGGACAGGGAAGTACAGATACGCAGTATTTT
TRBV7-3	once	TRBJ2-3	TRBD2	CASSLGTSGVDTQYF	TGTGCCAGCAGCCTCGGGACTAGCGGTGTGGATACGCAGTATTTT
TRBV9	-	TRBJ1-2	-	CASSVGSWQATNYGYTF	TGTGCCAGCAGCGTAGGGTCGTGGCAGGCAACTAACTATGGCTACACCTTC
TRBV10-1	-	TRBJ1-5	-	CASSESNRKRSNQPQHF	TGCGCCAGCAGTGAGTCGAATAGGAAAAGGAGCAATCAGCCCCAGCATTTT
TRBV28	-	TRBJ2-2	-	CASSFLYTGELFF	TGTGCCAGCAGTTTTCTCTACACCGGGGAGCTGTTTTTT
TRBV19	-	TRBJ1-4	TRBD1	CATTGDNEKLFF	TGTGCCACTACAGGGGATAATGAAAAACTGTTTTTT
TRBV6-6	-	TRBJ1-5	-	CASGRLNQPQHF	TGTGCCAGCGGGAGATTAAATCAGCCCCAGCATTTT
TRBV28	-	TRBJ2-7	TRBD2	CATLSPGLASYEQYF	TGTGCCACTCTCTCTCCGGGACTAGCGTCCTACGAGCAGTACTTC
TRBV2	-	TRBJ1-1	-	CASSYFLGEGTEAFF	TGTGCCAGCAGTTACTTTTTGGGTGAGGGCACTGAAGCTTTCTTT
TRBV6-4	once	TRBJ2-7	TRBD1	CASSVRQGGEQYF	TGTGCCAGCAGTGTCCGACAGGGTGGCGAGCAGTACTTC
TRBV18	-	TRBJ2-1	-	CASSPRTGGDEQFF	TGTGCCAGCTCCCCCCGAACCGGAGGCGATGAGCAGTTCTTC
TRBV14	-	TRBJ2-7	-	CASSQVFFGGSYEQYF	TGTGCCAGCAGCCAAGTTTTTTTTGGTGGCTCCTACGAGCAGTACTTC
TRBV5-3	-	TRBJ2-4	-	CARSSRRTDAKNIQYF	TGTGCCAGAAGCTCCCGAAGGACGGATGCCAAAAACATTCAGTACTTC
TRBV6-1	-	TRBJ2-5	TRBD2	CASSEQAGGPKTQYF	TGTGCCAGCAGTGAACAAGCGGGAGGGCCTAAGACCCAGTACTTC
TRBV7-9	-	TRBJ2-2	TRBD2	CASSARNTSGRAAGELFF	TGTGCCAGCAGCGCACGGAACACTAGCGGGAGGGCCGCCGGGGAGCTGTTTTTT
TRBV6-1	-	TRBJ2-3	-	CASSERRGRTDTQYF	TGTGCCAGCAGTGAAAGGAGGGGGCGCACAGATACGCAGTATTTT
TRBV5-1	-	TRBJ1-1	-	CASSRTSPNTEAFF	TGCGCCAGCAGCAGGACCTCGCCGAACACTGAAGCTTTCTTT
TRBV2	once	TRBJ2-1	-	CASRKPGEALQFF	TGTGCCAGCAGGAAACCAGGGGAAGCCTTGCAGTTCTTC
TRBV29-1	-	TRBJ2-5	TRBD2	CSVARFGAAGGRETQYF	TGCAGCGTTGCCCGGTTTGGAGCAGCGGGGGGTCGGGAGACCCAGTACTTC
TRBV7-3	-	TRBJ2-3	-	CASSLTSPGNTQYF	TGTGCCAGCAGCTTAACATCGCCCGGTAATACGCAGTATTTT
TRBV2	-	TRBJ2-3	-	CASTGGRGGSTQYF	TGTGCCAGCACCGGCGGCAGGGGAGGTTCCACGCAGTATTTT
TRBV12-5	-	TRBJ2-2	-	CASGNRYTGELFF	TGTGCTAGTGGTAACAGGTATACCGGGGAGCTGTTTTTT
TRBV18	-	TRBJ2-5	-	CASLGTYQETQYF	TGTGCCAGCTTAGGGACTTACCAAGAGACCCAGTACTTC
TRBV7-3	-	TRBJ2-7	TRBD1	CASSPGTGTRYEQYF	TGTGCCAGCAGCCCTGGGACAGGGACTCGGTACGAGCAGTACTTC
TRBV28	-	TRBJ1-2	TRBD1	CASSPMTGNGYTF	TGTGCCAGCAGTCCAATGACAGGGAACGGCTACACCTTC
TRBV18	-	TRBJ2-7	TRBD2	CASSGGPGYEQYF	TGTGCCAGCTCGGGAGGGCCAGGGTACGAGCAGTACTTC
TRBV30	-	TRBJ2-1	-	CAWSASRYNEQFF	TGTGCCTGGAGTGCTTCCAGATACAATGAGCAGTTCTTC
TRBV30	-	TRBJ1-6	-	CAWSGQTNSPLHF	TGTGCCTGGAGTGGACAGACAAATTCACCCCTCCACTTT
TRBV11-2	-	TRBJ2-7	-	CASSSLTRTVSYEQYF	TGTGCCAGCAGCTCATTAACCCGGACAGTCTCCTACGAGCAGTACTTC
TRBV7-8	-	TRBJ2-7	-	CASSGRDILAYEQYF	TGTGCCAGCAGCGGACGGGACATTCTAGCCTACGAGCAGTACTTC
TRBV7-9	many	TRBJ1-2	-	CASSFGGRGYTF	TGTGCCAGCAGCTTCGGGGGCCGTGGCTACACCTTC
TRBV5-1	-	TRBJ2-2	TRBD1	CASSRQGADTGELFF	TGCGCCAGCAGCCGACAGGGGGCCGACACCGGGGAGCTGTTTTTT
TRBV7-9	-	TRBJ1-2	TRBD1	CASSLGVGGGRQGYGYTF	TGTGCCAGCAGCTTAGGGGTCGGAGGGGGCCGTCAAGGATATGGCTACACCTTC
TRBV28	-	TRBJ2-2	-	CASTGTNTGELFF	TGTGCCAGTACAGGGACGAACACCGGGGAGCTGTTTTTT